Sequencing of this T cell receptor (beta chain) was carried out in a study of T cell changes during pregnancy in multiple sclerosis. Germline lookup yields CDR1 MNHNS and CDR2 SASEGT. The V gene lost 7 bases and the J gene lost 1 base, with 13 bases spanning the gap. CDR3 size: 14 residues. TCRdb's copy holds only in-frame clones and misses some; the assay was immunoSEQ multiplex PCR. The data show 40,000 or so clones, with 90% to 95% seen just once and over 5% held by the top ten. The sample in question was CD8+ T cells from peripheral blood mononuclear cells, obtained in the second trimester of pregnancy. The sequence was obtained from a female donor with multiple sclerosis, enrolled in a pregnancy study. The chain has TRBV6-1 and TRBJ1-1; possibly TRBD1 for D (6 bases). This CDR3 is CASNSGQWNTEAFF. The DNA of the CDR3 is TGTGCCAGCAATAGTGGACAGTGGAACACTGAAGCTTTCTTT.